Listed here is a single T cell receptor (beta chain). Its antigen is not identified. The data were produced by immunoSEQ multiplex PCR, yet TCRdb's version contains in-frame clones alone and is incomplete. The sample records 13,000 to 15,000 clones, 95% to 98% being singletons. This sample was taken from a study of T cell clonotyping in hematopoietic cell transplantation. Study results and caveats: At the given depth, recipient repertoires were over 95% de novo clonotypes.

Trimming left V 4 bases short and J 4 bases short, with 15 bases between. Germline V CDR1 and CDR2: SGHDT, YYEEEE. The length of the CDR3 is 15 residues. The TCR sequence derives from a female patient aged 45-60 years who had an allogeneic stem cell transplant from an unrelated donor, so T cells may come from the graft donor. Some clones in this sample may be carry-over from other donors' samples. This chain uses TRBV5-6 with TRBJ1-5; possible D gene TRBD1, 6 bases. Sequences were derived from peripheral blood mononuclear cells, sampled 30 days after allogeneic stem cell transplant. CDR3: CASSLGTPINQPQHF. CDR3 nucleotide sequence: TGTGCCAGCAGCCTTGGGACACCGATAAATCAGCCCCAGCATTTT.